A selection of T cell receptor beta chains follows, all from one sample in a study of blood T cell repertoires in COVID-19. Some clones are missing from TCRdb's copy, which holds only in-frame ones; the method was immunoSEQ multiplex PCR. The sample shows approximately 250,000 clones, approximately 86% of them seen only once. What was sequenced was peripheral blood. Source of these receptors: a woman in her sixties with active or convalescent COVID-19. Each CDR3 is given with its conserved first and last residue. The order of the fields is clone size, V gene, J gene, D gene, CDR3 DNA, CDR3 protein. A D gene is named only where the DNA matches it firmly. Where a row states a size, it is once, few, many or the class of an expanded clone; other rows omit it.

abundance: -; v_gene: TRBV5-1; j_gene: TRBJ1-4; d_gene: TRBD1; CDR3nt: TGCGCCAGCAGCGATGCACAGGGGCATAATGAAAAACTGTTTTTT; CDR3aa: CASSDAQGHNEKLFF
abundance: once; v_gene: TRBV27; j_gene: TRBJ1-4; d_gene: -; CDR3nt: TGTGCCAGCAGTTTATCGAGGGCCTCAACTAATGAAAAACTGTTTTTT; CDR3aa: CASSLSRASTNEKLFF
abundance: -; v_gene: TRBV19; j_gene: TRBJ2-1; d_gene: TRBD2; CDR3nt: TGTGCCAGTAGCCCGGGACTAGCAACAAGGGCATACAATGAGCAGTTCTTC; CDR3aa: CASSPGLATRAYNEQFF
abundance: -; v_gene: TRBV28; j_gene: TRBJ1-3; d_gene: -; CDR3nt: TGTGCCAGCAGTAAACAAGTTCAGGGCCCTGGAAACACCATATATTTT; CDR3aa: CASSKQVQGPGNTIYF
abundance: -; v_gene: TRBV27; j_gene: TRBJ1-6; d_gene: -; CDR3nt: TGTGCCAGCAGTAAGGACTTACTGAGCTCCTATAATTCACCCCTCCACTTT; CDR3aa: CASSKDLLSSYNSPLHF
abundance: -; v_gene: TRBV2; j_gene: TRBJ1-2; d_gene: -; CDR3nt: TGTGCCAGCAGTGAAGGTGGCCGCTATGGCTACACCTTC; CDR3aa: CASSEGGRYGYTF
abundance: -; v_gene: TRBV5-6; j_gene: TRBJ1-4; d_gene: TRBD1; CDR3nt: TGTGCCAGCAGCTTCAGGGGGCTGCATGAAAAACTGTTTTTT; CDR3aa: CASSFRGLHEKLFF
abundance: -; v_gene: TRBV4-1; j_gene: TRBJ1-1; d_gene: TRBD1; CDR3nt: TGCGCCAGCAGGGGGACAGTGAACACTGAAGCTTTCTTT; CDR3aa: CASRGTVNTEAFF
abundance: once; v_gene: TRBV5-1; j_gene: TRBJ1-6; d_gene: TRBD1; CDR3nt: TGCGCCAGCAGCTTCACGAAGCTTATTGACAGGGGCCCATCACCCCTCCACTTT; CDR3aa: CASSFTKLIDRGPSPLHF
abundance: -; v_gene: TRBV29-1; j_gene: TRBJ2-3; d_gene: TRBD2; CDR3nt: TGCAGCGTTGGACTAGCGGGGGGGGACACAGATACGCAGTATTTT; CDR3aa: CSVGLAGGDTDTQYF
abundance: -; v_gene: TRBV19; j_gene: TRBJ1-6; d_gene: -; CDR3nt: TGTGCCAGTACGGGGGGGTATAATTCACCCCTCCACTTT; CDR3aa: CASTGGYNSPLHF
abundance: -; v_gene: TRBV7-2; j_gene: TRBJ1-6; d_gene: TRBD1; CDR3nt: TGTGCCAGCATCAATAGGTCGACAGGGAGATGGAGTTCACCCCTCCACTTT; CDR3aa: CASINRSTGRWSSPLHF
abundance: -; v_gene: TRBV7-8; j_gene: TRBJ1-1; d_gene: -; CDR3nt: TGTGCCAGCAGCTTAGGGAATAGGGGCAACACTGAAGCTTTCTTT; CDR3aa: CASSLGNRGNTEAFF
abundance: -; v_gene: TRBV10-1; j_gene: TRBJ2-3; d_gene: -; CDR3nt: TGCGCCAGCAGCCGACAGACCACAGATACGCAGTATTTT; CDR3aa: CASSRQTTDTQYF
abundance: -; v_gene: TRBV10-3; j_gene: TRBJ2-2; d_gene: TRBD2; CDR3nt: TGTGCCAGCTCCTCGGAGCGGGAGGGCCACGGGGAGCTGTTTTTT; CDR3aa: CASSSEREGHGELFF
abundance: once; v_gene: TRBV4-2; j_gene: TRBJ1-6; d_gene: -; CDR3nt: TGTGCCAGCAGCCAAGATGCCAGGGAATCACCCCTCCACTTT; CDR3aa: CASSQDARESPLHF
abundance: few; v_gene: TRBV15; j_gene: TRBJ2-1; d_gene: -; CDR3nt: TGTGCCACCAGCCCACAGGGTTACAATGAGCAGTTCTTC; CDR3aa: CATSPQGYNEQFF
abundance: -; v_gene: TRBV11-2; j_gene: TRBJ2-1; d_gene: TRBD2; CDR3nt: TGTGCCAGCAGCTTAAGCGGGGGGGCTGTATATGAGCAGTTCTTC; CDR3aa: CASSLSGGAVYEQFF
abundance: -; v_gene: TRBV9; j_gene: TRBJ2-1; d_gene: -; CDR3nt: TGTGCCAGCAGCGCTCCCCCCTCCTACAATGAGCAGTTCTTC; CDR3aa: CASSAPPSYNEQFF
abundance: -; v_gene: TRBV10-3; j_gene: TRBJ1-5; d_gene: -; CDR3nt: TGTGCCATCAGTGAGGGGCAGGCCGGTCAGCCCCAGCATTTT; CDR3aa: CAISEGQAGQPQHF
abundance: once; v_gene: TRBV6-5; j_gene: TRBJ1-4; d_gene: -; CDR3nt: TGTGCCAGCAAGGGTCTAGGGGGGGCTAATGAAAAACTGTTTTTT; CDR3aa: CASKGLGGANEKLFF
abundance: -; v_gene: TRBV5-1; j_gene: TRBJ2-2; d_gene: -; CDR3nt: TGCGCCAGCAGCGGGGGCCCCCAAAAGCTGTTTTTT; CDR3aa: CASSGGPQKLFF
abundance: -; v_gene: TRBV9; j_gene: TRBJ1-1; d_gene: -; CDR3nt: TGTGCCAGCAGTAGTGCCCGGAACACTGAAGCTTTCTTT; CDR3aa: CASSSARNTEAFF